Shown below are 31 T cell receptor beta chains from a single sample sequenced in a study of cytomegalovirus exposure and HLA in healthy donors. Some clones are missing from TCRdb's copy, which holds only in-frame ones; the method was immunoSEQ multiplex PCR. This table holds about 130,000 clones, over 90% found once. The sample consisted of PBMCs. Receptor source: a woman aged 18-29 years in good health and CMV-seronegative.

The rearrangement joins TRBV12-5 to TRBJ1-6; D is uncertain. Germline V lookup: CDR1 LGHNT, CDR2 FRNRAP. The V gene lost 3 bases and the J gene lost 7 bases, with 13 bases spanning the gap. CDR3 length: 15 amino acids. This CDR3 is CASGFVARENSPLHF. The CDR3 nucleotides read TGTGCTAGTGGTTTTGTAGCCAGAGAGAATTCACCCCTCCACTTT.

V gene TRBV6-1 combines with J gene TRBJ1-1; D ambiguous. This CDR3 contains 15 residues. Per the germline V gene, CDR1 is MNHNS and CDR2 is SASEGT. Deletions cut 2 bases from V and 2 bases from J, with 12 bases between. The CDR3 nucleotides read TGTGCCAGCAGTGAACATAGAGTATCCAACACTGAAGCTTTCTTT. Translating gives CASSEHRVSNTEAFF.

This sequence joins TRBV2 and TRBJ1-3, with D maybe TRBD1 (5 bases). The germline V and J ends were trimmed by 4 bases and 1 base, with 8 bases remaining between them. The CDR3 totals 14 residues. Germline-derived CDR1 and CDR2 are SNHLY and FYNNEI. The CDR3 DNA reads TGTGCCAGCAGTGGGGGGGGGTCTGGAAACACCATATATTTT. Its protein is CASSGGGSGNTIYF.

The chain has TRBV28 and TRBJ1-2; the match to TRBD1 covers 7 bases. J gave up 0 bases and V 3 bases, and 4 bases lay outside the gene matches. The CDR3 totals 15 residues. Germline-derived CDR1 and CDR2 are MDHEN and SYDVKM. The CDR3 DNA reads as TGTGCCAGCAGTTTGGGGACAGACGCTAACTATGGCTACACCTTC. Translating it yields CASSLGTDANYGYTF.

This clone was observed a single time. The chain joins TRBV27 to TRBJ2-1; D gene ambiguous. Per germline, CDR1 MNHEY and CDR2 SMNVEV (reference sequence). This CDR3 spans 13 amino acids. V was cut by 3 bases and J by 8 bases, with 11 bases left in between. This chain's CDR3 is CASSLFSPDEQFF. The DNA of the CDR3 is TGTGCCAGCAGTTTGTTTAGTCCCGATGAGCAGTTCTTC.

The genes are TRBV19 and TRBJ1-1; 8 bases line up with TRBD1. Per germline, CDR1 LNHDA and CDR2 SQIVND (reference sequence). CDR3 length equals 14 residues. Trimming removed 5 bases from V and 3 bases from J; junction bases left unmatched: 5. Here the CDR3 reads CASSPPGGYTEAFF. The CDR3 nucleotides are TGTGCCAGTAGTCCCCCAGGGGGCTACACTGAAGCTTTCTTT.

This clone was recorded once. This sequence joins TRBV2 and TRBJ1-1; D unresolved. Germline-derived CDR1 and CDR2 are SNHLY and FYNNEI. The CDR3 contains 13 residues. V shed 8 bases and J shed 8 bases, with 18 bases lying between them. The CDR3 DNA follows: TGTGCCAGCGTATCGGGGTTGGGATTAGAAGCTTTCTTT. It is translated as CASVSGLGLEAFF.

This clone was counted once. This sequence joins TRBV7-9 and TRBJ1-1; D ambiguous. This CDR3 has 12 amino acids. Germline V gene data show CDR1 as SEHNR and CDR2 as FQNEAQ (reference sequence). V lost 9 bases to trimming and J lost 0 bases, with 8 bases between them. CDR3 DNA sequence: TGTGCCAGGATTCGGGTGAACACTGAAGCTTTCTTT. Protein sequence: CARIRVNTEAFF.

The V and J genes are TRBV28 and TRBJ2-1; tentatively, D is TRBD1 (6 bases). V lost 5 bases and J lost 4, with 18 bases in between. This CDR3 spans 16 amino acids. The germline gives CDR1 MDHEN, CDR2 SYDVKM. CDR3 protein: CASSRIVGTLYNEQFF. The DNA of the CDR3 is TGTGCCAGCAGTCGTATTGTAGGGACACTTTACAATGAGCAGTTCTTC.

The sample holds one count of this clone. The chain couples TRBV5-5 to TRBJ2-7; 10 bases align to TRBD1. The CDR3 spans 17 residues. Germline values: CDR1 SGHKS, CDR2 YYEKEE (reference sequence). V was clipped by 0 bases and J by 0 bases; unmatched bases: 6. The CDR3 DNA sequence: TGTGCCAGCAGCTTGGTCGGGACAGGGGCTACCTCCTACGAGCAGTACTTC. Protein: CASSLVGTGATSYEQYF.

The chain couples TRBV5-5 to TRBJ2-7; TRBD2 aligns across 11 bases. Unmatched junction bases numbered 5, after V lost 0 bases and J lost 0 bases. From germline, CDR1 is SGHKS and CDR2 YYEKEE (reference sequence). This CDR3 region has 17 residues. In DNA, the CDR3 is TGTGCCAGCAGCTTGGGCGGACTAGCGGGTATCTCCTACGAGCAGTACTTC. As protein: CASSLGGLAGISYEQYF.

The CDR3 sequence: CASSRRTSGPTDTQYF. The CDR3 DNA reads TGTGCCAGCAGCCGCAGGACTAGCGGACCCACAGATACGCAGTATTTT. The chain is built from TRBV7-3 and TRBJ2-3; 10 positions match TRBD2. CDR1 is SGHTA, CDR2 FQGTGA, per germline. The CDR3 runs 16 residues. With V trimmed by 5 bases and J by 2 bases, 7 bases remained unmatched.

The gene calls are TRBV4-1 and TRBJ2-7; weak D call: TRBD2 (5 bases). V was clipped by 1 base and J by 3 bases, with 16 bases between them. This CDR3 region has 16 residues. The germline V gene encodes CDR1 MGHRA and CDR2 YSYEKL. In DNA form, the CDR3 reads TGCGCCAGCAGCCAAGCGACCCCCATCGGGAACTACGAGCAGTACTTC. Its protein product is CASSQATPIGNYEQYF.

J is TRBJ2-3 and V is TRBV9; 7 bases align to TRBD2. The V gene's germline CDR1 is SGDLS and CDR2 YYNGEE. The length of the CDR3 is 16 residues. Trimming at V came to 1 base and at J to 5 bases, leaving 10 bases not matched to a gene. DNA for the CDR3: TGTGCCAGCAGCGTATTCGCGGGGGAGGCGGGAGATACGCAGTATTTT. This encodes CASSVFAGEAGDTQYF. The full variable domain, its missing parts supplied by reference TRBV9 and TRBJ2-3, is DSGVTQTPKHLITATGQRVTLRCSPRSGDLSVYWYQQSLDQGLQFLIQYYNGEERAKGNILERFSAQQFPDLHSELNLSSLELGDSALYFCASSVFAGEAGDTQYFGPGTRLTVL.

This rearrangement joins TRBV18 to TRBJ2-6; 9 nucleotides match TRBD1. After removal of 2 bases from V and 0 bases from J, the junction contained 2 bases not matched to a gene. The CDR3 extends over 17 amino acids. Looked up from germline, CDR1 is KGHSH and CDR2 is LQKENI. Here the CDR3 DNA reads TGTGCCAGCTCACCAGGGGACAGGGCCTCTGGGGCCAACGTCCTGACTTTC. Translation: CASSPGDRASGANVLTF. Drawing the rest from reference TRBV18 and TRBJ2-6, the complete variable domain is NAGVMQNPRHLVRRRGQEARLRCSPMKGHSHVYWYRQLPEEGLKFMVYLQKENIIDESGMPKERFSAEFPKEGPSILRIQQVVRGDSAAYFCASSPGDRASGANVLTFGAGSRLTVL.

CDR3 bases: TGTGCCTGGACTGTCGGCCAAGAGACCCAGTACTTC. Translating gives CAWTVGQETQYF. V usage is TRBV30 and J usage is TRBJ2-5, with unresolved D. The germline V gene encodes CDR1 GTSNPN and CDR2 SVGIG (reference sequence). V lost 4 bases, J lost 1 base, and 7 bases lay in between. The CDR3 length is 12 residues.

The sample holds one count of this clone. The rearrangement joins TRBV7-9 to TRBJ2-1, with TRBD2 identical over 12 bases. CDR3 length: 16 amino acids. Germline loops: CDR1 SEHNR, CDR2 FQNEAQ (reference sequence). V gave up 5 bases and J gave up 7 bases; unmatched junction bases: 9. CDR3 region: CASSNTPSGRGNEQFF. Here the CDR3 DNA reads TGTGCCAGCAGCAATACCCCTAGCGGGAGGGGAAATGAGCAGTTCTTC.

This clone was seen once. V and J are TRBV14 and TRBJ2-7; D unclear. Trimming took 4 bases from V and 7 from J, leaving 11 bases between them. The CDR3 runs to 12 residues. Germline V CDR1 and CDR2: SGHDN, FVKESK. CDR3 loop: CASSPSRGEQYF. The CDR3 nucleotides read TGTGCCAGCAGCCCTTCCCGCGGAGAGCAGTACTTC.

This chain joins TRBV7-9 and TRBJ2-1; a possible D gene is TRBD2 (6 bases). CDR1 SEHNR and CDR2 FQNEAQ come from the germline V gene (reference sequence). The CDR3 length is 11 residues. The V and J ends lost 9 bases and 16 bases respectively, with 19 bases between them. CDR3 sequence: CASMTGTQYFF. CDR3 coding DNA: TGTGCCAGTATGACCGGGACTCAGTATTTCTTC.

This chain joins TRBV7-9 and TRBJ1-1; 8 bases fit TRBD1. Germline loops: CDR1 SEHNR, CDR2 FQNEAQ (reference sequence). Unmatched junction bases numbered 6, after V lost 4 bases and J lost 5 bases. The CDR3 extends over 14 amino acids. CDR3 loop: CASSYITGGTEAFF. Written as DNA, the CDR3 is TGTGCCAGCAGCTATATCACAGGGGGGACTGAAGCTTTCTTT. Drawing the rest from reference TRBV7-9 and TRBJ1-1, the complete variable domain is DTGVSQNPRHKITKRGQNVTFRCDPISEHNRLYWYRQTLGQGPEFLTYFQNEAQLEKSRLLSDRFSAERPKGSFSTLEIQRTEQGDSAMYLCASSYITGGTEAFFGQGTRLTVV.

The chain recombines TRBV28 with TRBJ2-1; 8 bases map to TRBD1. CDR1 and CDR2 from the germline V gene are MDHEN and SYDVKM. The CDR3 sequence is 15 residues long. V lost 3 bases, J lost 4 bases, and 5 bases stayed unmatched. Here the CDR3 DNA reads TGTGCCAGCAGTTTCCTCGGACAGGGTTACAATGAGCAGTTCTTC. This gives the protein CASSFLGQGYNEQFF.

The rearrangement uses TRBV7-3 and TRBJ1-1; 9 bases match TRBD1. Germline-derived CDR1 and CDR2 are SGHTA and FQGTGA. The V and J ends lost 5 bases and 3 bases, in that order; junction bases with no gene match: 4. CDR3 length: 14 amino acids. This CDR3 is CASSGQGRDTEAFF. The CDR3 DNA follows: TGTGCCAGCAGCGGACAGGGGAGAGACACTGAAGCTTTCTTT.

The chain uses TRBV6-1 and TRBJ1-4; maybe TRBD1 (5 bases). The V end was cut by 2 bases, the J end by 4 bases, with 14 bases between. The CDR3 has 16 amino acids. Germline V gene data show CDR1 as MNHNS and CDR2 as SASEGT. The CDR3 reads CASSENSEGINEKLFF. The CDR3 DNA follows: TGTGCCAGCAGTGAAAACTCGGAGGGGATTAATGAAAAACTGTTTTTT.

A word on this clone: The same CDR3 is also encoded by other DNA sequences in this sample. CDR3 sequence: CASTLAGQETQYF. The CDR3 nucleotides are TGTGCCAGCACCCTAGCGGGACAAGAGACCCAGTACTTC. V is TRBV28 and J is TRBJ2-5, with 9 bases identical to TRBD2. The CDR3 spans 13 residues. The V gene end was trimmed by 7 bases and the J gene end by 2 bases; junction bases not matched to a gene: 2. CDR1 and CDR2 from the germline V gene are MDHEN and SYDVKM.

CDR3 DNA: TGTGCCAGCAGTTACTCCTCCGGGACTACTGTCGGTGAGCAGTTCTTC. This gives the protein CASSYSSGTTVGEQFF. The chain joins TRBV6-5 to TRBJ2-1, with 7 bases matching TRBD2. Germline loops: CDR1 MNHEY, CDR2 SVGAGI. V lost 0 bases and J lost 9; bases outside the gene matches: 11. The CDR3 spans 16 residues.

J is TRBJ1-1 and V is TRBV5-1; D is undetermined. Germline CDR1 SGHRS, CDR2 YFSETQ. CDR3 length: 13 amino acids. V lost 0 bases and J 6 bases, leaving 9 bases between the germline ends. The CDR3 coding sequence is TGCGCCAGCAGCTTGGCGGGAAGCGCTGAAGCTTTCTTT. It encodes CASSLAGSAEAFF.

The chain joins TRBV28 to TRBJ2-1; 11 nucleotides agree with TRBD2. CDR1 is MDHEN, CDR2 SYDVKM, per germline. The V segment lost 5 bases and the J segment 7 bases; nucleotides outside the gene matches: 16. The CDR3 spans 18 residues. Here the CDR3 DNA reads TGTGCCAGCAGTGCTATAGCGGGGGGGCTCTGGGTTAGAAATGAGCAGTTCTTC. Amino acids: CASSAIAGGLWVRNEQFF.

For this clone: Other nucleotide sequences in the sample specify the same CDR3. J is TRBJ1-1 and V is TRBV9, with D maybe TRBD1 (6 bases). This CDR3 comprises 14 residues. From germline, CDR1 is SGDLS and CDR2 YYNGEE. V was trimmed by 0 bases and J by 5 bases, leaving 11 bases between them. Written as DNA, the CDR3 is TGTGCCAGCAGCGTAGAGGGGGTTGGGACTGAAGCTTTCTTT. It specifies CASSVEGVGTEAFF.

The rearrangement joins TRBV18 to TRBJ1-1, with D unresolved. The germline gives CDR1 KGHSH, CDR2 LQKENI. Trimming removed 4 bases from V and 2 bases from J, with 14 bases in between. CDR3 length equals 15 residues. The CDR3 DNA reads as TGTGCCAGCTCACTTTTAGGAGGGCGTAACACTGAAGCTTTCTTT. Translating it yields CASSLLGGRNTEAFF. The variable domain in full, completed from reference TRBV18 and TRBJ1-1, reads NAGVMQNPRHLVRRRGQEARLRCSPMKGHSHVYWYRQLPEEGLKFMVYLQKENIIDESGMPKERFSAEFPKEGPSILRIQQVVRGDSAAYFCASSLLGGRNTEAFFGQGTRLTVV.

The chain uses TRBV2 and TRBJ1-1; D may be TRBD1 (6 bases). Trimming took 6 bases from V and 6 from J, leaving 20 bases between them. CDR1 SNHLY and CDR2 FYNNEI come from the germline V gene. There are 15 residues in the CDR3. CDR3 in amino acids: CASRGRETGRSEAFF. Written as DNA, the CDR3 is TGTGCCAGCAGGGGAAGAGAAACAGGGAGATCTGAAGCTTTCTTT.

The chain combines TRBV7-9 with TRBJ2-7; D unresolved. Trimming took off 3 bases at V and 2 bases at J, with 11 bases between the two ends. The CDR3 totals 14 residues. CDR1 and CDR2 from the germline V gene are SEHNR and FQNEAQ (reference sequence). CDR3 DNA: TGTGCCAGCAGCTTGGGCCCCCCGGCCTACGAGCAGTACTTC. As protein: CASSLGPPAYEQYF.